These T cell receptor beta chains were read from a single sample in a study of blood T cell repertoires in COVID-19. Method: immunoSEQ multiplex PCR; TCRdb's copy keeps in-frame clones and lacks some. Of fewer than 200,000 clones listed, around 74% are singletons. The sequenced sample consisted of peripheral blood. These receptor sequences come from a woman of 80 years or more with acute or convalescent COVID-19. Each CDR3 is given with its conserved first and last residue.

j_call	v_call	cdr3_aa
TRBJ2-2	TRBV19	CASRKTVDTGELFF
TRBJ1-6	TRBV18	CASSPGGNSPLHF
TRBJ1-2	TRBV27	CASSRAGSDYGYTF
TRBJ1-2	TRBV19	CASSIDRESNYGYTF
TRBJ2-1	TRBV20-1	CSASNPGLAAYNEQFF
TRBJ2-7	TRBV4-3	CASSQRLTGGYEQYF
TRBJ1-5	TRBV21-1	CASSWDGRQNSNQPQHF
TRBJ1-5	TRBV19	CASNARSLSNQPQHF
TRBJ1-4	TRBV5-1	CASSLAGQGANELFF
TRBJ1-1	TRBV7-3	CASSAGMNTEAFF
TRBJ2-7	TRBV18	CASSPTDRGVTYEQYF
TRBJ2-7	TRBV6-5	CASSYRDRGSYEQYF
TRBJ1-2	TRBV19	CASSRDTYGYTF
TRBJ1-2	TRBV6-5	CASSPRLAVGYTF
TRBJ2-1	TRBV5-1	CASSRRADSYNEQFF
TRBJ2-1	TRBV6-2/TRBV6-3	CASSTGVWKQFF
TRBJ1-2	TRBV7-3	CASSLLGTGDGYTF
TRBJ1-2	TRBV2	CANKQGADGYTF
TRBJ2-7	TRBV21-1	CASSKGGEPLTYEQYF
TRBJ2-7	TRBV6-5	CASNNLAGVPYEQYF
TRBJ2-7	TRBV19	CASAADTSSYEQYF
TRBJ1-4	TRBV12-5	CASGLGRGGVNEKLFF
TRBJ1-4	TRBV7-6	CASSPTGENEKLFF
TRBJ1-5	TRBV7-2	CASSMGHPDGQPQHF
TRBJ1-1	TRBV6-6	CASVKGQGAFF
TRBJ1-1	TRBV9	CASSVGDSKNTEAFF
TRBJ2-7	TRBV19	CASSFRDRTYEQYF
TRBJ1-2	TRBV10-3	CATRQGANYGYTF
TRBJ1-6	TRBV10-3	CAISSSGSAVGNSPLHF
TRBJ2-6	TRBV12-5	CASALSGANVLTF
TRBJ2-2	TRBV7-9	CASSLLGRDTGELFF
TRBJ1-4	TRBV14	CASSPLDRAREKLFF
TRBJ1-2	TRBV7-6	CASSTVNAGSYGYTF
TRBJ1-2	TRBV18	CASSPRLDRGYGYTF
TRBJ1-1	TRBV28	CASSLLSGVPEAFF
TRBJ1-5	TRBV19	CASTGGDQPQHF
TRBJ2-3	TRBV7-9	CASSPRGIGDTQYF